This T cell receptor beta chain appears in the sequencing data of a study of PD-L1 blockade in urothelial cancer (dated by TCRdb to about 2017). Regarding the complete study: All patients started therapy at some point between 2014 and 2016 and received atezolizumab 1,200 mg intravenously every 3 weeks. TCR sequencing covered pretreatment tumor samples and matched, serially collected peripheral blood taken before and after atezolizumab treatment. Blood samples were analyzed at 3 weeks after treatment start (second dose) and at 6 weeks after treatment start. Approximately 29 patients had pretreatment blood TCR-seq, around 24 had at least one posttreatment blood collection, and around 24 had tumor TCR-seq. About 85% of the 29 patients were identified as males with urothelial cancer of bladder origin, and a prior smoking history was reported by 18 of 29 patients. Patients had an ECOG performance status of 0 or 1 and had received between 0 and 3 prior chemotherapy regimens. Somatic, immune and clinical correlates of response to PD-L1 blockade with atezolizumab in urothelial cancer were the focus of an exploratory multi-omic analysis. In the same patients, pretreatment tumors underwent whole exome sequencing and RNA sequencing in addition to TCR sequencing. Blood samples yielded a median of approximately 150,000 T cells and tens of thousands of unique TCRs, with median clonality about 0.08. Nine or ten patients reached durable clinical benefit, while 20 or so patients did not. Durable clinical benefit meant progression-free survival longer than 6 months, and TCR features were also tested against progression-free and overall survival.

Turning to this clone: It has no known antigen specificity. Per-base qualities were not stored, and no clone one base away is much larger.

Each PCR received spiked-in synthetic TCR analog templates so that absolute template abundance could be estimated from read counts. TCRbeta CDR3 regions were amplified from genomic DNA with bias-controlled V and J gene primers using the immunoSEQ assay. Sequencing of rearranged TCRbeta segments was performed at approximately 20X coverage. The published analysis was carried out like this. Clustering was used to correct sequencing errors, and CDR3s were annotated against IMGT so that V, D and J genes could be assigned. Downstream analyses used only productive TCRbeta rearrangements and left out out-of-frame or stop-codon sequences. Clonality was calculated as one minus the Shannon entropy normalized by the log of the number of unique productive sequences. Fisher's exact test with Benjamini-Hochberg correction, at a threshold of adjusted p below 0.01, was used to find clones that differed between time points or between blood and tumor. TCRdb obtained this table from immuneACCESS and retained in-frame rearrangements with V and J assigned. These tables miss some clones; where compared with another copy, unresolved V genes account for less than half of the shortfall, and the remainder is unexplained. V and J calls plus clone size are reproduced from that table; the DNA served to infer D and trimming. Within this sample are tens of thousands of clones, with about 83% of them counted one time only. The ten most abundant clones make up approximately 9.2% of the sample.

The time point label here, explained by the study, means: pretreatment peripheral blood. A cohort of about 31 patients with locally advanced or metastatic urothelial carcinoma, treated at Memorial Sloan Kettering on a trial protocol, was included. Peripheral blood mononuclear cells were collected pretreatment and during treatment, with between 1 and 8 total time points obtained per patient. The Qiagen DNeasy Blood extraction kit was used to purify genomic DNA from total PBMCs and from tumor samples. PBMCs were collected pretreatment and during treatment and were isolated and stored as previously described. Overall results and qualifications from the work: Because the sample size was small (n of about 30) and many exploratory analyses were performed, the results are intended to be hypothesis-generating. Among patients with durable benefit, tumor-associated TCR clones showed greater expansion in peripheral blood 3 weeks after treatment started (n of about 20, p = 0.022). A pretreatment peripheral blood TCR clonality below the median was linked to improved progression-free and overall survival.

V has 0 bases trimmed and J has 6 bases trimmed; junction bases matching no gene number 9. The CDR3, from cysteine to phenylalanine, totals 16 residues. This entry keeps only the CDR3 DNA: 48 bases, framed from base 1. CDR1 and CDR2 are drawn from the germline V gene: SGDLS, YYNGEE. The sequence joins TRBV9 to TRBJ2-1; 7 of the junction bases match TRBD2. The clonotype originates from a woman in her sixties or seventies with urothelial cancer. The sequences come from PBMCs, collected around atezolizumab (anti-PD-L1) treatment. In nucleotide form, the sequence is TGTGCCAGCAGCGTAGGAGGACTAGTAAGGGTCAATGAGCAGTTCTTC. This codes for CASSVGGLVRVNEQFF.